This TCR beta chain was documented in a study of T-cell reconstitution after alpha-beta-depleted transplantation in children. Unique molecular identifiers were incorporated when the TCRbeta library was constructed. TCRdb independently ran MiXCR on the PCR reads; one entry per CDR3 protein. The profile shows 600,000 to 700,000 distinct CDR3 sequences, approximately 17% of them singletons. Germline V lookup: CDR1 SGHNT, CDR2 YENEEA. Trimming shortened V by 5 bases and J by 5 bases, and 19 bases separated the two germline ends. The length of the CDR3 is 15 residues. The chain carries TRBV11-3 and TRBJ2-7; the D call may be TRBD1 or TRBD2 (5 bases each). This sequence originates from a human donor who donated a stem cell graft to a child with acute myeloid leukemia. The starting material was PBMCs from the stem cell graft donor, obtained from the stem cell graft. CDR3 DNA: TGTGCCAGCAGCCTTGACAGCGCCCGGAGGAACGAGCAGTACTTC. This sequence encodes CASSLDSARRNEQYF.